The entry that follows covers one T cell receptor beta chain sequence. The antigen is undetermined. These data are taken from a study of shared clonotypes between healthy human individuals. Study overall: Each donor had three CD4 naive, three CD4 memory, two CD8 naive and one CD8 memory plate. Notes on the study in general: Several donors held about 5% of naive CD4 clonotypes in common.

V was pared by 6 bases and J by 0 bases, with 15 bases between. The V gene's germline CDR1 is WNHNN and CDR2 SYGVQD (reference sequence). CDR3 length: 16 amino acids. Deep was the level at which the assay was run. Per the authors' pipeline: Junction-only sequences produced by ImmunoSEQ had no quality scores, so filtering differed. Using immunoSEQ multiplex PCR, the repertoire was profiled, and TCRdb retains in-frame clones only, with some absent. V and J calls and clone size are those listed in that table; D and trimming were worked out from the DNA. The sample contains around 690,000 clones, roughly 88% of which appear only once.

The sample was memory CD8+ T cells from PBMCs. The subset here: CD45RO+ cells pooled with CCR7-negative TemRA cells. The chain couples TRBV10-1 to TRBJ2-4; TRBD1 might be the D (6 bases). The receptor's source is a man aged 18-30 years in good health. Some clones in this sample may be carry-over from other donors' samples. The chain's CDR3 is CASRAGQTLAKNIQYF. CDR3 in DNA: TGCGCCAGCAGAGCAGGACAGACCTTAGCCAAAAACATTCAGTACTTC.